The 32 T cell receptor beta chains presented below share a single source sample, sequenced in a study of human T cells and chemical hapten exposure (dated by TCRdb to about 2021). In the paper's terms, the time point label means: pre-sensitization, week 0. The intended sense of this specimen's treatment or condition label: therapeutic diphenylcyclopropenone sensitization with weekly scalp DPC. The library relied on RACE. The sample was run on a NextSeq 500. TCRdb took the public reads, trimmed them with fastp at Q25, ran MiXCR for clone calling and kept in-frame beta chains. Identical CDR3 protein sequences are pooled into one entry, listed with their most common genes and DNA. The sample table holds around 56,000 distinct CDR3 sequences, of which more than 8% were seen once. Roughly 9.1% of the sample is in the top ten clones. Sample: whole blood, taken in connection with sensitization to the hapten diphenylcyclopropenone (DPC). The receptors were sampled from a man aged 35 to 55 with alopecia areata. Some clones in this sample may be carry-over from other donors' samples.

This clonotype was detected many times. The chain is built from TRBV7-9 and TRBJ1-6, with D perhaps matching TRBD1 (6 bases). This CDR3 is 14 amino acids long. The V end lost 4 bases, the J end lost 9 bases, and 13 bases lay between the germline ends. The germline V gene has CDR1 SEHNR and CDR2 FQNEAQ (reference sequence). The CDR3 sequence is CASSSTYRASPLHF. The CDR3 nucleotides read TGTGCCAGCAGCTCTACATACAGGGCTTCACCCCTCCACTTT.

The CDR3 region is CASSLPEGRSYNEQFF. The DNA for the CDR3 is TGCGCCAGCAGCTTGCCAGAAGGGAGGTCCTACAATGAGCAGTTCTTC. The genes are TRBV5-1 and TRBJ2-1; possibly TRBD2 for D (6 bases). The V gene lost 1 base and the J gene lost 1 base, with 12 bases spanning the gap. The CDR3 covers 16 residues. Germline CDR1 reads SGHRS; CDR2 reads YFSETQ.

This clonotype was counted a few times. This chain links TRBV28 with TRBJ2-1; D possibly corresponds to TRBD2 (5 bases). Germline V lookup: CDR1 MDHEN, CDR2 SYDVKM. Deletions cut 3 bases from V and 5 bases from J, with 11 bases between. This CDR3 region has 14 residues. This chain's CDR3 is CASSLYPGDNEQFF. CDR3 nucleotides: TGTGCCAGCAGTTTGTACCCCGGGGACAATGAGCAGTTCTTC.

This clonotype was counted at least ten times. This chain joins TRBV5-6 and TRBJ2-7; D is unclear. V was pared by 4 bases and J by 11 bases, with 16 bases between. Germline V gene lookup returns CDR1 SGHDT and CDR2 YYEEEE. This CDR3 comprises 12 residues. The CDR3 DNA follows: TGTGCCAGCAGCCCAACTCAGGAGACGGAGTACTTC. Its protein is CASSPTQETEYF.

This clonotype has ten or more counts. The chain carries TRBV27 and TRBJ1-2; 7 nucleotides align to TRBD1. The germline CDR1 and CDR2 sequences are MNHEY and SMNVEV (reference sequence). The length of the CDR3 is 13 residues. J gave up 4 bases and V 9 bases, and 8 bases lay outside the gene matches. In nucleotides, the CDR3 is TGTGCCAGTAGACAGGGCCTCGCCTATGGCTACACCTTC. Its protein is CASRQGLAYGYTF.

This clonotype has a count of ten or more. The chain recombines TRBV6-1 with TRBJ2-7, with D maybe TRBD2 (6 bases). In germline, CDR1 is MNHNS, CDR2 SASEGT. Trimming cost V 0 bases and J 4 bases, with 10 bases left between them. The CDR3 has 14 amino acids. The CDR3 spells CASSEAGGLYEQYF. In DNA form, the CDR3 reads TGTGCCAGCAGTGAAGCGGGGGGTTTGTACGAGCAGTACTTC.

This clonotype was picked up many times. V is TRBV30 and J is TRBJ1-2; 8 bases agree with TRBD1. Looked up from germline, CDR1 is GTSNPN and CDR2 is SVGIG (reference sequence). V lost 8 bases, J lost 4 bases, and 6 bases stayed unmatched. The CDR3 has 12 residues. CDR3 nucleotide sequence: TGTGCCGCCACCGGGACAGGCTATGGCTACACCTTC. The encoded protein is CAATGTGYGYTF. The whole variable domain, filled in from reference TRBV30 and TRBJ1-2, reads SQTIHQWPATLVQPVGSPLSLECTVEGTSNPNLYWYRQAAGRGLQLLFYSVGIGQISSEVPQNLSASRPQDRQFILSSKKLLLSDSGFYLCAATGTGYGYTFGSGTRLTVV.

The chain employs TRBV20-1 and TRBJ2-4; TRBD2 aligns across 11 bases. V lost 5 bases to trimming and J lost 5 bases; unmatched junction nucleotides: 11. Germline V gene lookup returns CDR1 DFQATT and CDR2 SNEGSKA (reference sequence). The CDR3 is 16 residues long. In nucleotides, the CDR3 is TGCAGTGCTCGACCCCAACTAGCGGGAGTGGAAAACATTCAGTACTTC. Its translation is CSARPQLAGVENIQYF.

This clonotype turned up a few times. V is TRBV28 and J is TRBJ2-7; D gene uncertain. This CDR3 is 11 amino acids long. Germline V gene lookup returns CDR1 MDHEN and CDR2 SYDVKM. With 5 bases removed from V and 4 bases from J, the gap between germline ends came to 6 bases. CDR3 sequence: CASSPKYEQYF. The CDR3 nucleotides are TGTGCCAGCAGTCCTAAGTACGAGCAGTACTTC.

J is TRBJ2-7 and V is TRBV4-1; TRBD2 matches 8 bases. The CDR3 runs to 16 residues. The V gene's germline CDR1 is MGHRA and CDR2 YSYEKL. V shed 0 bases, J shed 1 base, and the junction held 5 bases outside the gene matches. DNA of the CDR3: TGCGCCAGCAGCCAAGATCATCCGGGAGGGTCCTACGAGCAGTACTTC. Protein: CASSQDHPGGSYEQYF.

This clonotype has at least ten counts. The V call is TRBV5-1, the J call TRBJ2-7; 9 positions match TRBD2. The germline CDR1 and CDR2 sequences are SGHRS and YFSETQ. The CDR3 consists of 14 residues. The V gene end was trimmed by 3 bases and the J gene end by 4 bases; junction bases not matched to a gene: 5. CDR3 nucleotides: TGCGCCAGCAGCTATAGCGGGAGTGGGTACGAGCAGTACTTC. Protein: CASSYSGSGYEQYF.

This clonotype appeared a few times. The chain couples TRBV18 to TRBJ2-5; D uncertain. Germline CDR1 and CDR2: KGHSH and LQKENI. V shed 5 bases and J shed 5 bases, with 18 bases lying between them. This CDR3 has 15 amino acids. CDR3 sequence reads: CASSTSAPPRETQYF. The CDR3 bases are TGTGCCAGCTCAACCAGTGCACCCCCCCGCGAGACCCAGTACTTC.

The chain is built from TRBV15 and TRBJ2-3, with 8 bases aligning to TRBD2. V lost 8 bases, J lost 4 bases, and 5 bases stayed unmatched. CDR1 is LNHNV and CDR2 is YYDKDF in the germline V gene (reference sequence). This CDR3 spans 13 amino acids. The CDR3 spells CATGAGDPDTQYF. In nucleotides, the CDR3 is TGTGCCACCGGAGCGGGAGACCCAGATACGCAGTATTTT.

The chain couples TRBV28 to TRBJ1-1, with TRBD1 as a possible D gene (6 bases). CDR3 length: 16 residues. Trimming cost V 3 bases and J 1 base, with 15 bases left between them. Looked up from germline, CDR1 is MDHEN and CDR2 is SYDVKM. CDR3 amino acids: CASSFYQGQENTEAFF. In DNA form, the CDR3 reads TGTGCCAGCAGTTTCTACCAGGGGCAGGAGAACACTGAAGCTTTCTTT. Variable domain in full (rest from reference TRBV28 and TRBJ1-1): DVKVTQSSRYLVKRTGEKVFLECVQDMDHENMFWYRQDPGLGLRLIYFSYDVKMKEKGDIPEGYSVSREKKERFSLILESASTNQTSMYLCASSFYQGQENTEAFFGQGTRLTVV.

This chain's CDR3 is CATSSILGAAGDRDEQFF. The CDR3 coding sequence is TGTGCCACCAGCAGCATTCTTGGGGCAGCGGGAGACAGGGATGAGCAGTTCTTC. This rearrangement joins TRBV15 to TRBJ2-1; D perhaps matches TRBD2 (8 bases). Germline V gives CDR1 LNHNV, CDR2 YYDKDF (reference sequence). The V end lost 3 bases, the J end lost 8 bases, and 26 bases lay between the germline ends. This CDR3 is 18 amino acids long.

This clonotype has at least ten counts. This chain connects TRBV20-1 to TRBJ2-3; 9 bases match TRBD2. CDR3 length: 17 residues. After removal of 0 bases from V and 0 bases from J, the junction contained 7 bases not matched to a gene. Germline V gene lookup returns CDR1 DFQATT and CDR2 SNEGSKA (reference sequence). CDR3 sequence: CSARDDGLASSTDTQYF. The CDR3 bases are TGCAGTGCTAGAGATGACGGACTAGCGTCTAGCACAGATACGCAGTATTTT.

This clonotype was detected a few times. V usage is TRBV15 and J usage is TRBJ1-6, with 7 bases identical to TRBD1. CDR1 and CDR2 from the germline V gene are LNHNV and YYDKDF (reference sequence). With 4 bases clipped from V and 3 bases from J, the junction kept 6 bases outside the gene matches. The CDR3 runs to 16 residues. CDR3 loop: CATSNRGTVYNSPLHF. The CDR3 region has the DNA TGTGCCACCAGCAACCGTGGGACAGTCTATAATTCACCCCTCCACTTT. The full variable domain, its missing parts supplied by reference TRBV15 and TRBJ1-6, is DAMVIQNPRYQVTQFGKPVTLSCSQTLNHNVMYWYQQKSSQAPKLLFHYYDKDFNNEADTPDNFQSRRPNTSFCFLDIRSPGLGDTAMYLCATSNRGTVYNSPLHFGNGTRLTVT.

This clonotype has a handful of counts. The J gene is TRBJ1-5, the V gene TRBV30, with 8 bases that match TRBD1. The germline CDR1 and CDR2 sequences are GTSNPN and SVGIG (reference sequence). V trimming: 3 bases; J trimming: 9 bases; junction bases outside the gene matches: 10. The CDR3 has 14 amino acids. CDR3: CAWRRAGGFGPQHF. The CDR3 nucleotides are TGTGCCTGGAGACGGGCAGGGGGCTTTGGGCCCCAGCATTTT.

The chain links TRBV7-9 to TRBJ2-5; TRBD1 is a possible D gene (5 bases). Germline CDR1 is SEHNR and CDR2 is FQNEAQ (reference sequence). The CDR3 sequence is 14 residues long. Trimming left V 1 base short and J 4 bases short, with 10 bases between. CDR3 protein: CASSLVGQGETQYF. CDR3 in DNA: TGTGCCAGCAGCTTAGTAGGGCAGGGAGAGACCCAGTACTTC.

This chain links TRBV24-1 with TRBJ2-1; 11 bases map to TRBD1. There are 15 residues in the CDR3. J gave up 6 bases and V 4 bases, and 4 bases lay outside the gene matches. The germline V gene has CDR1 KGHDR and CDR2 SFDVKD. CDR3 DNA sequence: TGTGCCACCAGTGAAGCCGGGACAGGGGGCAATGAGCAGTTCTTC. It codes for CATSEAGTGGNEQFF.

This clonotype came up many times. The CDR3 loop reads CASTGGSGMSGELFF. In DNA, the CDR3 is TGTGCCAGCACCGGGGGTAGCGGGATGAGCGGGGAGCTGTTTTTT. This chain joins TRBV6-5 and TRBJ2-2; 8 bases agree with TRBD2. Germline CDR1 reads MNHEY; CDR2 reads SVGAGI. This CDR3 comprises 15 residues. Trimming took 7 bases from V and 7 from J; bases not matched to a gene: 11.

This clonotype has just a few counts. The chain couples TRBV28 to TRBJ2-7; D gene uncertain. CDR1 and CDR2 (germline): MDHEN, SYDVKM. V was shortened by 8 bases and J by 9 bases, with 14 bases between the two germline ends. The length of the CDR3 is 11 residues. CDR3 nucleotides: TGTGCCAGCGGCCTTCACATGGGGCAGTACTTC. This translates into CASGLHMGQYF. Using reference TRBV28 and TRBJ2-7 for the parts outside the CDR3, the full variable domain is DVKVTQSSRYLVKRTGEKVFLECVQDMDHENMFWYRQDPGLGLRLIYFSYDVKMKEKGDIPEGYSVSREKKERFSLILESASTNQTSMYLCASGLHMGQYFGPGTRLTVT.

In this sample, this clonotype turned up many times. This chain connects TRBV10-3 to TRBJ2-7; the match to TRBD2 covers 11 bases. CDR1 is ENHRY and CDR2 is SYGVKD in the germline V gene. The CDR3 spans 16 residues. The trim removed 2 bases at V and 0 bases at J, leaving 3 bases unmatched. The chain's CDR3 is CAISEGGLAASYEQYF. In nucleotides, the CDR3 is TGTGCCATCAGTGAGGGGGGACTAGCGGCCTCCTACGAGCAGTACTTC.

V gene TRBV18 combines with J gene TRBJ2-1, with no clear D. Deletions cut 3 bases from V and 5 bases from J, with 8 bases between. In germline, CDR1 is KGHSH, CDR2 LQKENI. This CDR3 is 13 amino acids long. The CDR3 DNA reads as TGTGCCAGCTCACCCTCGGGCAACAATGAGCAGTTCTTC. Amino acid sequence: CASSPSGNNEQFF.

This clonotype occurred many times. The gene calls are TRBV4-3 and TRBJ1-2, with D uncertain. CDR3 length: 15 residues. Trimming took off 0 bases at V and 5 bases at J, with 13 bases between the two ends. Germline CDR1 LGHNA, CDR2 YSLEER. CDR3 in amino acids: CASSQDARQLYGYTF. As DNA, the CDR3 is TGCGCCAGCAGCCAAGATGCGCGGCAGCTATATGGCTACACCTTC.

This clonotype was seen a few times. The rearrangement joins TRBV6-2 or TRBV6-3 to TRBJ1-1, with D possibly matching TRBD1 (6 bases). There are 16 residues in the CDR3. Germline CDR1 MNHEY, CDR2 SVGEGT. Trimming removed 2 bases at V and 6 bases at J, with 19 bases between. The CDR3 loop is CASSYLPGQLRAEAFF. The CDR3 coding sequence is TGTGCCAGCAGTTACCTTCCCGGACAGTTACGCGCTGAAGCTTTCTTT.

This chain connects TRBV12-3 or TRBV12-4 to TRBJ1-6, with no clear D. CDR3 length: 18 residues. The germline V and J ends were trimmed by 1 base and 0 bases, with 13 bases remaining between them. The CDR3 here is CASSLGPTTSSYNSPLHF. CDR3 bases: TGTGCCAGCAGTTTAGGTCCCACCACTAGCTCCTATAATTCACCCCTCCACTTT.

CDR3 DNA: TGTGCCAGCAGCCCCCGGGGAGGCCTCCAAGAGACCCAGTACTTC. This translates into CASSPRGGLQETQYF. The chain links TRBV7-2 to TRBJ2-5; possibly TRBD2 for D (6 bases). The CDR3 totals 15 residues. Trimming pared 5 bases from V and 1 base from J, leaving 14 bases between. The germline gives CDR1 SGHTA, CDR2 FQGNSA.

The V gene is TRBV12-3 or TRBV12-4, the J gene TRBJ2-4; D might be TRBD2 (5 bases). The CDR3 contains 13 residues. Between the trimmed V and J ends, which lost 9 bases and 5 bases, there was a span of 14 bases. CDR3: CASQAVSQNIQYF. CDR3 bases: TGTGCCAGTCAAGCGGTTAGCCAAAACATTCAGTACTTC.

The sample holds a few counts of this clonotype. The chain employs TRBV12-3 or TRBV12-4 and TRBJ1-2; D not resolved. CDR3 size: 14 residues. The ends were cut back, 1 base at V and 0 bases at J, with 6 bases in the middle. CDR3 in DNA: TGTGCCAGCAGTTTAGGTAGGGCTAACTATGGCTACACCTTC. This gives the protein CASSLGRANYGYTF.

This clonotype occurred a few times. The V call is TRBV12-3 or TRBV12-4, the J call TRBJ2-7; weak D call: TRBD1 (6 bases). V lost 0 bases and J lost 5, with 17 bases in between. CDR3 length: 16 residues. In DNA, the CDR3 is TGTGCCAGCAGTTTAGCCCAGGGGACCCTAAAGCACGAGCAGTACTTC. Its protein product is CASSLAQGTLKHEQYF.

The chain has TRBV7-2 and TRBJ2-7; D gene uncertain. V was pared by 2 bases and J by 5 bases, with 4 bases between. This CDR3 contains 11 residues. The germline V gene encodes CDR1 SGHTA and CDR2 FQGNSA. The CDR3 DNA reads as TGTGCCAGCAGCTTAACGAACGAGCAGTACTTC. Translating gives CASSLTNEQYF.